This section outlines one T cell receptor (beta chain) sequence together with its context. Its specificity is unknown. V was shortened by 1 base and J by 4 bases, with 13 bases between the two germline ends. Germline loops: CDR1 LGHNA, CDR2 YNFKEQ. The CDR3 has 15 amino acids. The sample is drawn from a study of shared clonotypes between healthy human individuals. Findings and limits, study-wide: Naive subsets tended to show greater estimated richness than memory subsets. Some naive CD4 clonotypes, roughly 4.7%, turned up in common across a handful of donors.

The assay was immunoSEQ multiplex PCR, and TCRdb's table has in-frame clones only and misses some. The sample carries about 2.3 million clones, approximately 90% recorded once. The specimen was naive CD4+ T cells from PBMCs. Subset here: CD45RA+ positively selected. This chain links TRBV4-2 with TRBJ2-5; possible D gene TRBD2, 5 bases. The receptor was isolated from a man aged 18 to 35 in good health. Some clones in this sample may be carry-over from other donors' samples. Written as DNA, the CDR3 is TGTGCCAGCAGCCAAGGATCCAGCGGTTCAGAGACCCAGTACTTC. Residues: CASSQGSSGSETQYF.